The clone carrying this T cell receptor beta chain was seen a handful of times. Its antigen remains unidentified. MiXCR, applied by TCRdb to the 5' RACE reads, yields one record per CDR3 protein. The table lists 1.5 million to 2 million distinct CDR3 sequences, roughly 35% of them singletons. After removal of 2 bases from V and 10 bases from J, the junction contained 4 bases not matched to a gene. CDR1 MNHEY and CDR2 SMNVEV come from the germline V gene (reference sequence). CDR3 length: 13 residues. This sample was taken from a study of identical twins. Study results and caveats: Donors were not followed over many years; analysis was cross-sectional. Modelling approaches yielded underestimates of out-of-frame TCR alpha sharing between monozygotic twins. Beta out-of-frame sequences displayed a weaker excess of sharing between twins. Potential partial confounding of zero-insertion analyses by invariant MAIT and iNKT cells was noted.

The chain is built from TRBV27 and TRBJ2-1, with 8 bases aligning to TRBD1. The sequenced material came from cord blood. This TCR derives from a newborn girl in good health. The DNA for the CDR3 is TGTGCCAGCAGTTTAAGGGGGGACAGGGAGCAGTTCTTC. Translating gives CASSLRGDREQFF.